A single T cell receptor (beta chain) is shown here with its context. Clones were read by immunoSEQ multiplex PCR, and TCRdb kept only the in-frame ones, dropping some. The sample yields thousands of clones, approximately 71% seen once. This sample is part of a study of T cells in tumors after PD-1 blockade. The germline CDR1 and CDR2 sequences are LGHDT and YNNKEL (reference sequence). V lost 5 bases to trimming and J lost 4 bases; unmatched junction nucleotides: 2. The CDR3 has 14 residues. The chain recombines TRBV3-1 (or the pseudogene TRBV3-2) with TRBJ2-7, with TRBD2 identical over 13 bases. Here the sequenced sample was tumor tissue, taken after anti-PD-1 treatment. The sequence derives from a human donor with basal cell carcinoma. CDR3 bases: TGTGCCAGCAGCGAGACTAGCGGGGGGTACGAGCAGTACTTC. It is translated as CASSETSGGYEQYF.